Below, 27 T cell receptor beta chains from the same sample are listed, as sequenced in a study of naive and memory T cell subsets (TCRdb year 2017). Receptor libraries were prepared by UMI-ligation and nested PCR. The listed sequencing device is Illumina MiSeq. The beta constant-region primer consisted of an equimolar mixture of two oligonucleotides that together covered TRBC1 and TRBC2. TCRdb handled the public reads itself, with Q25 trimming in fastp and clone calling in MiXCR, and kept productive beta chains. Entries are consolidated by CDR3 protein sequence, retaining the most common genes and DNA. The sample table lists around 90,000 distinct CDR3 sequences, more than 6.5% of them with a count of one. The top ten constitute roughly 1.5% of the sample. Input material: central memory CD4+ T cells from blood. According to the study, the label for this sample's cell subset or site signals: central memory, CD45RA- CD27+. These receptor sequences come from a human donor in good health.

This clonotype was observed a handful of times. A much more abundant neighbour one base away suggests this may be a read error. V and J are TRBV5-1 and TRBJ1-2; no clear D gene. Trimming removed 0 bases from V and 1 base from J, with 10 bases in between. This CDR3 spans 15 amino acids. CDR1 SGHRS and CDR2 YFSETQ come from the germline V gene. As DNA, the CDR3 is TGCGCCAGCAGCTTGGTTGTCCTGTGTAACTATGGCTACACCTTC. Protein sequence: CASSLVVLCNYGYTF.

The CDR3 DNA is TGCAGTGCTAGAGTAGGGACAGGAGGTCAGCCCCAGCATTTT. As protein: CSARVGTGGQPQHF. The chain has TRBV20-1 and TRBJ1-5; 8 bases fit TRBD1. The CDR3 has 14 residues. After removal of 1 base from V and 6 bases from J, the junction contained 5 bases not matched to a gene. CDR1 is DFQATT and CDR2 is SNEGSKA in the germline V gene (reference sequence).

The J gene is TRBJ1-5, the V gene TRBV28; D not resolved. The CDR3 runs 12 residues. Trimming removed 3 bases from V and 7 bases from J, with 7 bases in between. The germline V gene encodes CDR1 MDHEN and CDR2 SYDVKM. The CDR3 region has the DNA TGTGCCAGCAGTTTCTCTGAACAGCCCCAGCATTTT. Translated, it gives CASSFSEQPQHF.

This clonotype was detected ten times or more. Written as DNA, the CDR3 is TGCAGCGTTGAAGATCGGAAGGAGGGGGAGCAGTTCTTC. Protein sequence: CSVEDRKEGEQFF. V gene TRBV29-1 combines with J gene TRBJ2-1, with D possibly TRBD2 on 6 matching bases. This CDR3 region has 13 residues. The germline V gene has CDR1 SQVTM and CDR2 ANQGSEA. Trimming shortened V by 0 bases and J by 10 bases, and 13 bases separated the two germline ends.

This clonotype was counted at least ten times. The chain uses TRBV7-2 and TRBJ2-3, with 9 positions matching TRBD1. Germline V gene sequence: CDR1 SGHTA, CDR2 FQGNSA. The CDR3 has 15 amino acids. After removal of 3 bases from V and 3 bases from J, the junction contained 4 bases not matched to a gene. The CDR3 DNA reads as TGTGCCAGCAGCTTCGATGGACAGGGGACAGATACGCAGTATTTT. Protein sequence: CASSFDGQGTDTQYF.

This clonotype was recorded many times. The genes are TRBV2 and TRBJ2-4; no firm D call. The CDR3 is 11 amino acids. The V gene lost 6 bases and the J gene lost 9 bases, with 9 bases spanning the gap. Germline CDR1 and CDR2: SNHLY and FYNNEI. The CDR3 loop is CASSDPVIQYF. The CDR3 nucleotides are TGTGCCAGCAGCGATCCTGTCATTCAGTACTTC.

There are many counts of this clonotype. V usage is TRBV3-1 and J usage is TRBJ1-2, with D unresolved. Germline values: CDR1 LGHDT, CDR2 YNNKEL (reference sequence). The germline V and J ends were trimmed by 1 base and 7 bases, with 7 bases remaining between them. CDR3 size: 12 residues. CDR3 amino acids: CASSQVAFGYTF. In nucleotides, the CDR3 is TGTGCCAGCAGCCAAGTTGCGTTTGGCTACACCTTC.

This clonotype was counted ten times or more. The V call is TRBV7-8, the J call TRBJ2-3, with D hard to call. Trimming removed 8 bases at V and 0 bases at J, with 15 bases between. The CDR3 loop spans 15 amino acids. The germline V gene has CDR1 SGHVS and CDR2 FQNEAQ. Here the CDR3 DNA reads TGTGCCAGCTCCCCCCAGAAAACTAGCACAGATACGCAGTATTTT. This gives the protein CASSPQKTSTDTQYF.

This clonotype was seen repeatedly, ten times or more. The rearrangement uses TRBV5-1 and TRBJ1-6; D not resolved. The CDR3 runs 16 residues. V was trimmed by 4 bases and J by 0 bases, leaving 11 bases between them. Germline V gene lookup returns CDR1 SGHRS and CDR2 YFSETQ. The CDR3 here is CASSPGSFSYNSPLHF. CDR3 sequence (DNA): TGCGCCAGCAGCCCGGGTAGTTTCTCCTATAATTCACCCCTCCACTTT.

The chain links TRBV7-2 to TRBJ2-7; D is unclear. The CDR3 is made up of 13 amino acids. Deletions cut 5 bases from V and 3 bases from J, with 11 bases between. Germline values: CDR1 SGHTA, CDR2 FQGNSA. The CDR3 sequence is CASSIGRNYEQYF. CDR3 sequence (DNA): TGTGCCAGCAGCATCGGAAGAAACTACGAGCAGTACTTC.

A few counts support this clonotype. This chain links TRBV28 with TRBJ1-4; TRBD1 matches at 8 bases. The CDR3 has 14 amino acids. The V segment lost 6 bases and the J segment 7 bases; nucleotides outside the gene matches: 7. The germline gives CDR1 MDHEN, CDR2 SYDVKM. The CDR3 sequence is CASSSGGRGEKLFF. In DNA, the CDR3 is TGTGCCAGCAGCTCAGGGGGCCGCGGTGAAAAACTGTTTTTT.

At least ten counts were recorded for this clonotype. The gene calls are TRBV28 and TRBJ1-5; D call uncertain. V was trimmed by 4 bases and J by 5 bases, leaving 12 bases between them. The CDR3 spans 14 residues. Germline V gene sequence: CDR1 MDHEN, CDR2 SYDVKM. This chain's CDR3 is CASSSLERYQPQHF. The DNA for the CDR3 is TGTGCCAGCAGTTCGTTGGAACGCTATCAGCCCCAGCATTTT.

The CDR3, as DNA: TGCAGCGTTGAAGATAGGGGCAGGGGGCTTACTGAAGCTTTCTTT. Protein: CSVEDRGRGLTEAFF. The chain uses TRBV29-1 and TRBJ1-1, with 8 bases lining up with TRBD1. The germline V gene has CDR1 SQVTM and CDR2 ANQGSEA. There are 15 residues in the CDR3. J lost 5 bases, V lost 0 bases, and 8 bases had no gene match.

V gene TRBV6-1 combines with J gene TRBJ2-1; 8 bases are shared with TRBD2. CDR1 and CDR2 (germline): MNHNS, SASEGT. CDR3 length: 15 residues. J was trimmed by 7 bases and V by 5 bases; bases with no gene match: 10. The CDR3 spells CASSPQSGRMNEQFF. Here the CDR3 DNA reads TGTGCCAGCAGTCCCCAGAGCGGGAGAATGAATGAGCAGTTCTTC.

This clonotype was found many times. The rearrangement links TRBV7-8 to TRBJ1-2; TRBD1 aligns across 9 bases. This CDR3 contains 15 residues. Germline lookup yields CDR1 SGHVS and CDR2 FQNEAQ. V was pared by 5 bases and J by 2 bases, with 6 bases of the junction left unmatched. In DNA, the CDR3 is TGTGCCAGCAGCCTCGACAGGGGGAGGAACTATGGCTACACCTTC. It codes for CASSLDRGRNYGYTF. Full variable domain (remainder filled in from reference TRBV7-8 and TRBJ1-2): GAGVSQSPRYKVAKRGQDVALRCDPISGHVSLFWYQQALGQGPEFLTYFQNEAQLDKSGLPSDRFFAERPEGSVSTLKIQRTQQEDSAVYLCASSLDRGRNYGYTFGSGTRLTVV.

This clonotype was seen more than once but under ten times. V gene TRBV19 combines with J gene TRBJ2-3, with D hard to call. Between the trimmed V and J ends, which lost 3 bases and 2 bases, there was a span of 9 bases. Germline V gives CDR1 LNHDA, CDR2 SQIVND (reference sequence). The CDR3 runs to 14 residues. The DNA of the CDR3 is TGTGCCAGTAGTATCGGAGAATTCACAGATACGCAGTATTTT. It is translated as CASSIGEFTDTQYF.

The chain combines TRBV20-1 with TRBJ2-7; the match to TRBD2 covers 13 bases. The V gene end was trimmed by 5 bases and the J gene end by 2 bases; junction bases not matched to a gene: 12. There are 17 residues in the CDR3. CDR1 DFQATT and CDR2 SNEGSKA come from the germline V gene (reference sequence). The CDR3 DNA follows: TGCAGTGCTCCTGCTGGGGCCGGGACTAGCGGGACCTACGAGCAGTACTTC. The encoded protein is CSAPAGAGTSGTYEQYF.

This clonotype was seen only a few times. This chain uses TRBV7-2 with TRBJ2-6; 7 bases fit TRBD2. With 5 bases clipped from V and 1 base from J, the junction kept 11 bases outside the gene matches. Germline V CDR1 and CDR2: SGHTA, FQGNSA. The CDR3 runs to 18 residues. The CDR3 bases are TGTGCCAGCAGCATAAGATCCGGGAGGTCTTCTGGGGCCAACGTCCTGACTTTC. Translating it yields CASSIRSGRSSGANVLTF.

This clonotype was counted many times. The junction and the germline gene differ at one end; a read error may be behind it. The chain has TRBV7-6 and TRBJ2-1; 11 bases match TRBD1. CDR1 and CDR2 from the germline V gene are SGHVS and FNYEAQ. The CDR3 spans 14 residues. The CDR3 DNA sequence: TGTGCCAGCAGCTTGGACAGGGGGCGGACCCAACTCCTCTTC. Protein sequence: CASSLDRGRTQLLF.

This rearrangement joins TRBV6-2 or TRBV6-3 to TRBJ1-5; a possible D gene is TRBD1 (5 bases). Germline CDR1 is MNHEY and CDR2 is SVGEGT. The V gene lost 6 bases and the J gene lost 4 bases, with 22 bases spanning the gap. CDR3 length: 17 residues. CDR3 DNA: TGTGCCAGCAGAGGGGCTAATCGGGCGGCTTCGAATCAGCCCCAGCATTTT. Encoded protein: CASRGANRAASNQPQHF.

This clonotype was observed at least ten times. The chain has TRBV29-1 and TRBJ1-3; 7 nucleotides align to TRBD1. Looked up from germline, CDR1 is SQVTM and CDR2 is ANQGSEA. V lost 6 bases to trimming and J lost 4 bases; unmatched junction nucleotides: 6. This CDR3 has 13 amino acids. CDR3: CSVDSGQGNTIYF. The CDR3 DNA is TGCAGCGTAGACTCGGGACAGGGAAACACCATATATTTT.

This clonotype was seen once. This sequence joins TRBV5-4 and TRBJ1-1; D is possibly TRBD1 (5 bases). CDR1 and CDR2 from the germline V gene are SGHNT and YYREEE (reference sequence). V lost 4 bases, J lost 0 bases, and 13 bases lay in between. There are 15 residues in the CDR3. The DNA of the CDR3 is TGTGCCAGCAGCCAACGGGCGGACATGAACACTGAAGCTTTCTTT. Its protein is CASSQRADMNTEAFF.

This clonotype appeared many times. The gene calls are TRBV20-1 and TRBJ2-5, with D possibly matching TRBD1 (6 bases). The V end lost 5 bases, the J end lost 3 bases, and 16 bases lay between the germline ends. This CDR3 spans 14 amino acids. Germline V gene data show CDR1 as DFQATT and CDR2 as SNEGSKA (reference sequence). CDR3 DNA sequence: TGCAGTGCTCGAAAACAACAGGGTGAAGAGACCCAGTACTTC. Its protein is CSARKQQGEETQYF.

This clonotype was seen a few times. The chain links TRBV24-1 to TRBJ2-1, with 8 bases lining up with TRBD1. The junction had 7 bases not matched to a gene; V was cut back by 9 bases and J by 10 bases. This CDR3 region has 12 residues. Germline V gives CDR1 KGHDR, CDR2 SFDVKD. CDR3 region: CATSQGAGEQFF. The CDR3 DNA reads TGTGCCACCTCCCAGGGGGCGGGGGAGCAGTTCTTC.

This clonotype was recorded at least ten times. V is TRBV4-3 and J is TRBJ2-7; no definite D call. The CDR3 is made up of 15 amino acids. Germline CDR1 reads LGHNA; CDR2 reads YSLEER. The V and J ends lost 1 base and 3 bases respectively, with 13 bases between them. The CDR3 protein is CASSQGSAQYYEQYF. CDR3 coding DNA: TGCGCCAGCAGCCAAGGAAGCGCCCAATACTACGAGCAGTACTTC.

This clonotype was observed at least ten times. The J gene is TRBJ1-2, the V gene TRBV28; a weak D match, TRBD1 (5 bases). This CDR3 is 15 amino acids long. Germline V lookup: CDR1 MDHEN, CDR2 SYDVKM. V shed 6 bases and J shed 4 bases, with 18 bases lying between them. The DNA for the CDR3 is TGTGCCAGCAGGGAGGGACCGGGACGGACCTATGGCTACACCTTC. It is translated as CASREGPGRTYGYTF.

In regard to this clonotype: This sequence may be a read error, since a much larger clone differs from it by one base. The chain has TRBV3-1 and TRBJ1-2, with TRBD1 matching 10 bases. Germline assignment: CDR1 LGHDT and CDR2 YNNKEL (reference sequence). The CDR3 loop spans 17 amino acids. The CDR3 coding sequence is TGTGCCAGCAGCCAATCCCCCCGACAGGGGGCGGACTATGGCTACAACTTC. This codes for CASSQSPRQGADYGYNF.